This paragraph reports one T cell receptor (beta chain). Its specificity is not known. Isolation of CD4+ T cells took place after approximately 10 days of culture. Each participant was given two doses of one vaccine (BNT162b2 or mRNA-1273). Vaccinated participants had no history of SARS-CoV-2 infection and tested negative for nucleocapsid antibodies. The data are from a study of vaccination effects on CD4 cells after COVID-19. Germline V CDR1 and CDR2: MNHEY, SVGAGI. The J segment lost 9 bases and the V segment lost 7 bases, leaving 7 bases of the junction unmatched. The CDR3 consists of 13 residues. Repertoires were generated with immunoSEQ multiplex PCR, while TCRdb's copy carries only in-frame clones and drops some. The sample lists some 60,000 clones, 78% occurring once. Study outcomes and limitations: Marked clonal contraction was seen in infection- and vaccine-induced clones late after vaccination.

The chain couples TRBV6-5 to TRBJ2-4, with 9 bases that match TRBD1. Sequenced material: CD4+ T cells from PBMCs cultured without peptide, taken after COVID-19 vaccination. This TCR was sampled from a human donor who received a COVID-19 vaccine. In nucleotides, the CDR3 is TGTGCCAGCAAGAAACAGGGGGCTGGCATTCAGTACTTC. This translates into CASKKQGAGIQYF.